A single sample gave rise to the 30 T cell receptor beta chains below, sequenced in a study of control samples from healthy donors and cancer patients. TCRdb's table, derived via immunoSEQ multiplex PCR, lists solely in-frame clones and lacks some. The table has roughly 130,000 clones, about 88% seen once. The material sequenced was blood. These receptors all come from a man between 50 and 59 years old in good health.

This clone appeared a single time. The CDR3 DNA reads TGTGCCTGGAGTCGGTCGGTTTCGGGGCTTGGGCAGCCCCAGCATTTT. Residues: CAWSRSVSGLGQPQHF. The chain carries TRBV30 and TRBJ1-5, with D perhaps TRBD1 (5 bases). Trimming pared 2 bases from V and 7 bases from J, leaving 21 bases between. This CDR3 comprises 16 residues. CDR1 and CDR2 (germline): GTSNPN, SVGIG (reference sequence).

Details on this clone: The junction differs from germline at one of its ends, possibly a read error. The chain links TRBV11-2 to TRBJ2-7, with D possibly matching TRBD2 (5 bases). The CDR3 is made up of 12 amino acids. The germline V gene encodes CDR1 SGHAT and CDR2 FQNNGV. DNA of the CDR3: TGTGCCAGCAGCTTAGGAGGGTACGGGCAGTACTTC. Protein: CASSLGGYGQYF.

The V and J genes are TRBV28 and TRBJ2-7; maybe TRBD1 (6 bases). The CDR3 is 14 amino acids. The germline CDR1 and CDR2 sequences are MDHEN and SYDVKM. The ends were cut back, 7 bases at V and 1 base at J, with 14 bases in the middle. In DNA form, the CDR3 reads TGTGCCAGCAAGCTGGACAGTAGATCCTACGAGCAGTACTTC. Protein product: CASKLDSRSYEQYF.

The CDR3 DNA follows: TGTGCCAGCAGCGTATACAGGGTCCCCTCCTACAATGAGCAGTTCTTC. This translates into CASSVYRVPSYNEQFF. The rearrangement links TRBV9 to TRBJ2-1, with D maybe TRBD1 (6 bases). CDR3 size: 16 residues. The ends were cut back, 1 base at V and 0 bases at J, with 11 bases in the middle. Germline CDR1 and CDR2: SGDLS and YYNGEE. The variable domain in full, completed from reference TRBV9 and TRBJ2-1, reads DSGVTQTPKHLITATGQRVTLRCSPRSGDLSVYWYQQSLDQGLQFLIQYYNGEERAKGNILERFSAQQFPDLHSELNLSSLELGDSALYFCASSVYRVPSYNEQFFGPGTRLTVL.

The chain links TRBV11-2 to TRBJ2-7; 10 bases line up with TRBD1. V dropped 3 bases and J dropped 3; count of bases not matched to a gene: 2. CDR1 is SGHAT, CDR2 FQNNGV, per germline. The CDR3 length is 14 residues. The CDR3 reads CASSFGTGDYEQYF. The CDR3 DNA sequence: TGTGCCAGCAGCTTCGGGACAGGGGACTACGAGCAGTACTTC.

J is TRBJ1-1 and V is TRBV5-1; 7 bases are a match to TRBD1. The CDR3 extends over 13 amino acids. CDR1 is SGHRS, CDR2 YFSETQ, per germline. V was pared by 3 bases and J by 6 bases, with 5 bases of the junction left unmatched. The CDR3 DNA sequence: TGCGCCAGCAGCTATACAGGGGCACCTGAAGCTTTCTTT. It is translated as CASSYTGAPEAFF.

The chain is built from TRBV24-1 and TRBJ2-1; D is perhaps TRBD1 or TRBD2 (6 bases each). The CDR3 runs 17 residues. Germline CDR1 reads KGHDR; CDR2 reads SFDVKD. The V and J ends lost 5 bases and 5 bases respectively, with 21 bases between them. CDR3 in amino acids: CATSVGGGAGRDNEQFF. The CDR3 DNA reads TGTGCCACCAGTGTTGGGGGCGGGGCAGGGCGTGACAATGAGCAGTTCTTC.

The CDR3 loop is CASSLGAKLPSPLHF. The CDR3 nucleotides read TGTGCCAGCAGCTTGGGAGCGAAACTTCCCTCACCCCTCCACTTT. The gene calls are TRBV5-6 and TRBJ1-6; D uncertain. The CDR3 spans 15 residues. Trimming left V 0 bases short and J 10 bases short, with 14 bases between. Germline loops: CDR1 SGHDT, CDR2 YYEEEE.

J is TRBJ2-7 and V is TRBV7-9; 7 bases are a match to TRBD1. The trim removed 5 bases at V and 2 bases at J, leaving 12 bases unmatched. CDR1 is SEHNR and CDR2 is FQNEAQ in the germline V gene (reference sequence). This CDR3 has 16 residues. CDR3 DNA: TGTGCCAGCAGCCCAAGAGAGGGACAGATCCCCTACGAGCAGTACTTC. This codes for CASSPREGQIPYEQYF.

The rearrangement links TRBV3-1 (or the pseudogene TRBV3-2) to TRBJ1-3; D might be TRBD1 (5 bases). This CDR3 has 14 residues. Per germline, CDR1 LGHDT and CDR2 YNNKEL (reference sequence). V lost 2 bases and J lost 4, with 9 bases in between. CDR3 sequence reads: CASSQRGRGNTIYF. Here the CDR3 DNA reads TGTGCCAGCAGCCAACGGGGCAGAGGAAACACCATATATTTT.

This chain links TRBV2 with TRBJ1-5; weak D call: TRBD1 (6 bases). Germline loops: CDR1 SNHLY, CDR2 FYNNEI. The V end was cut by 8 bases, the J end by 6 bases, with 20 bases between. This CDR3 region has 15 residues. The CDR3 bases are TGTGCCAGCCGAAAAAAAGAGACAGGAACTCAGCCCCAGCATTTT. Protein: CASRKKETGTQPQHF.

This chain uses TRBV5-8 with TRBJ1-2, with TRBD1 identical over 7 bases. Germline V lookup: CDR1 SGHTS, CDR2 YDEGEE. The ends lost 4 bases at V and 5 bases at J; junction bases unmatched: 2. This CDR3 region has 12 residues. CDR3 residues: CASSLTGYGYTF. The CDR3 nucleotides are TGTGCCAGCAGCCTGACAGGGTATGGCTACACCTTC.

The chain couples TRBV5-5 to TRBJ2-7; D is possibly TRBD2 (5 bases). CDR1 is SGHKS, CDR2 YYEKEE, per germline (reference sequence). The CDR3 spans 16 residues. The ends were cut back, 4 bases at V and 2 bases at J, with 19 bases in the middle. CDR3 region: CASSGTLDLRAYEQYF. The DNA of the CDR3 is TGTGCCAGCAGCGGAACCCTGGACCTGCGGGCCTACGAGCAGTACTTC.

The chain joins TRBV19 to TRBJ1-2, with 7 bases aligning to TRBD1. V lost 4 bases to trimming and J lost 1 base; unmatched junction nucleotides: 3. The CDR3 consists of 14 residues. CDR1 LNHDA and CDR2 SQIVND come from the germline V gene (reference sequence). DNA for the CDR3: TGTGCCAGTAGTACTGACAGGGTTAACTATGGCTACACCTTC. Translation gives CASSTDRVNYGYTF.

V gene TRBV3-1 (or the pseudogene TRBV3-2) combines with J gene TRBJ1-1, with 9 bases fitting TRBD1. The CDR3 is 17 amino acids. The trim removed 4 bases at V and 0 bases at J, leaving 9 bases unmatched. Germline CDR1 and CDR2: LGHDT and YNNKEL (reference sequence). The CDR3 here is CASSPGTGRGMNTEAFF. As DNA, the CDR3 is TGTGCCAGCAGCCCCGGGACAGGGCGAGGAATGAACACTGAAGCTTTCTTT.

This clone was found once. V and J are TRBV28 and TRBJ1-4, with D hard to call. V lost 4 bases to trimming and J lost 8 bases, with 17 bases between them. The CDR3 totals 15 residues. In germline, CDR1 is MDHEN, CDR2 SYDVKM. CDR3 bases: TGTGCCAGCAGTTCTTCCACCGGGCCAAAAGAAAAACTGTTTTTT. This encodes CASSSSTGPKEKLFF.

CDR3 in amino acids: CASNLGPLAGYTF. As DNA, the CDR3 is TGTGCCAGTAACCTGGGACCTTTAGCCGGCTACACCTTC. The rearrangement uses TRBV19 and TRBJ1-2; possible D gene TRBD1, 5 bases. V was pared by 7 bases and J by 8 bases, with 17 bases between. This CDR3 has 13 amino acids. CDR1 is LNHDA, CDR2 SQIVND, per germline (reference sequence). The whole variable domain, remainder taken from reference TRBV19 and TRBJ1-2, is DGGITQSPKYLFRKEGQNVTLSCEQNLNHDAMYWYRQDPGQGLRLIYYSQIVNDFQKGDIAEGYSVSREKKESFPLTVTSAQKNPTAFYLCASNLGPLAGYTFGSGTRLTVV.

This clone has just one count. The chain joins TRBV10-3 to TRBJ2-2, with unresolved D. The CDR3 covers 14 residues. Trimming cost V 6 bases and J 2 bases, with 10 bases left between them. CDR1 and CDR2 (germline): ENHRY, SYGVKD. In DNA, the CDR3 is TGTGCCATCAGAGGCAGCCCCAACACCGGGGAGCTGTTTTTT. Encoded protein: CAIRGSPNTGELFF.

The chain couples TRBV28 to TRBJ1-2; the D gene is possibly TRBD1 (6 bases). Germline values: CDR1 MDHEN, CDR2 SYDVKM. The CDR3 has 17 amino acids. V lost 8 bases and J 7 bases, leaving 29 bases between the germline ends. This CDR3 reads CASGPKGPGHPSGGYTF. CDR3 sequence (DNA): TGTGCCAGCGGCCCAAAAGGCCCGGGACACCCCAGCGGTGGCTACACCTTC.

This clone was found once. The chain has TRBV11-2 and TRBJ1-5; D gene ambiguous. V lost 3 bases and J 3 bases, leaving 9 bases between the germline ends. The CDR3 is made up of 14 amino acids. Germline V lookup: CDR1 SGHAT, CDR2 FQNNGV. For the CDR3, the DNA is TGTGCCAGCAGCTTGGACGGATACAATCAGCCCCAGCATTTT. It is translated as CASSLDGYNQPQHF. Full variable domain (outside the CDR3, taken from reference TRBV11-2 and TRBJ1-5): EAGVAQSPRYKIIEKRQSVAFWCNPISGHATLYWYQQILGQGPKLLIQFQNNGVVDDSQLPKDRFSAERLKGVDSTLKIQPAKLEDSAVYLCASSLDGYNQPQHFGDGTRLSIL.

This chain links TRBV10-1 with TRBJ1-3, with D perhaps matching TRBD1 (5 bases). V lost 0 bases, J lost 0 bases, and 9 bases lay in between. The CDR3 totals 16 residues. Germline V gene lookup returns CDR1 WNHNN and CDR2 SYGVQD (reference sequence). The CDR3 sequence is CASSESGPTSGNTIYF. In nucleotides, the CDR3 is TGCGCCAGCAGTGAGTCGGGACCGACCTCTGGAAACACCATATATTTT.

Only a few counts were recorded for this clone. The rearrangement links TRBV4-1 to TRBJ2-7; TRBD1 matches 8 bases. CDR1 and CDR2 from the germline V gene are MGHRA and YSYEKL. This CDR3 region has 15 residues. V lost 0 bases to trimming and J lost 5 bases; unmatched junction nucleotides: 6. The CDR3 reads CASSQEGQGVNEQYF. As DNA, the CDR3 is TGCGCCAGCAGCCAAGAAGGACAGGGTGTGAACGAGCAGTACTTC.

V is TRBV5-1 and J is TRBJ1-2; no clear D gene. Deletions cut 2 bases from V and 7 bases from J, with 9 bases between. There are 12 residues in the CDR3. Germline values: CDR1 SGHRS, CDR2 YFSETQ. The CDR3 loop is CASSFGGLGYTF. DNA of the CDR3: TGCGCCAGCAGCTTCGGAGGACTTGGCTACACCTTC.

The chain has TRBV28 and TRBJ1-2, with TRBD1 matching over 9 bases. Trimming removed 6 bases from V and 4 bases from J; junction bases left unmatched: 9. The CDR3 is 15 amino acids. CDR1 MDHEN and CDR2 SYDVKM come from the germline V gene. DNA for the CDR3: TGTGCCAGCAGCTCCACCGGGACAGGGACCTATGGCTACACCTTC. This sequence encodes CASSSTGTGTYGYTF.

The chain has TRBV10-3 and TRBJ2-7; 9 bases map to TRBD1. Trimming took 2 bases from V and 6 from J; bases not matched to a gene: 5. Looked up from germline, CDR1 is ENHRY and CDR2 is SYGVKD. CDR3 size: 14 residues. Here the CDR3 DNA reads TGTGCCATCAGTGAGGGGGACAGGGTCTCCGAGCAGTACTTC. The encoded protein is CAISEGDRVSEQYF.

V usage is TRBV5-1 and J usage is TRBJ2-7; 8 positions match TRBD1. Germline CDR1 SGHRS, CDR2 YFSETQ. This CDR3 contains 14 residues. Unmatched junction bases numbered 6, after V lost 2 bases and J lost 5 bases. In DNA, the CDR3 is TGCGCCAGCAGCTTAGGACAGGGCGGCGACGAGCAGTACTTC. Its protein is CASSLGQGGDEQYF.

This clone has only one observation. The V gene is TRBV2, the J gene TRBJ1-5; 10 nucleotides match TRBD1. The germline V gene encodes CDR1 SNHLY and CDR2 FYNNEI. V lost 5 bases and J lost 5; bases outside the gene matches: 3. The CDR3 totals 14 residues. The CDR3, as DNA: TGTGCCAGCAGTTCCGGACAGGGGGATCAGCCCCAGCATTTT. Translating gives CASSSGQGDQPQHF.

V and J are TRBV9 and TRBJ1-1; D gene uncertain. This CDR3 spans 15 amino acids. Looked up from germline, CDR1 is SGDLS and CDR2 is YYNGEE. The V end was cut by 0 bases, the J end by 1 base, with 10 bases between. DNA for the CDR3: TGTGCCAGCAGCGTAGGGAGCCAGCCGAACACTGAAGCTTTCTTT. Translation: CASSVGSQPNTEAFF.

V gene TRBV27 combines with J gene TRBJ1-6, with D unclear. This CDR3 has 13 residues. CDR1 is MNHEY, CDR2 SMNVEV, per germline (reference sequence). Between the trimmed V and J ends, which lost 3 bases and 5 bases, there was a span of 5 bases. The CDR3 sequence is CASSFGDNSPLHF. The CDR3 region has the DNA TGTGCCAGCAGTTTCGGGGATAATTCACCCCTCCACTTT.

This chain uses TRBV10-3 with TRBJ1-2; the D is unclear. Germline CDR1 reads ENHRY; CDR2 reads SYGVKD. The CDR3 is 18 residues long. The V gene lost 7 bases and the J gene lost 1 base, with 25 bases spanning the gap. This CDR3 reads CAITDLPGSIPINYGYTF. In nucleotides, the CDR3 is TGTGCCATCACCGATCTGCCGGGGAGCATACCGATTAACTATGGCTACACCTTC.